The 11 T cell receptor beta chains in this list originate from one sample, sequenced in a study of blood T cell repertoires in COVID-19. Assay used: immunoSEQ multiplex PCR; TCRdb lists only in-frame clones, some missing. Here the sample spans about 200,000 clones, 80% to 90% being singletons. Sequencing was performed on peripheral blood. The receptors come from a man younger than 35 with active or convalescent COVID-19.

The V call is TRBV28, the J call TRBJ2-7; maybe TRBD1 (6 bases). CDR3 length equals 14 residues. CDR1 and CDR2 from the germline V gene are MDHEN and SYDVKM. V was trimmed by 7 bases and J by 6 bases, leaving 19 bases between them. CDR3 amino acids: CASTVRAGAGEQYF. The CDR3 DNA sequence: TGTGCCAGCACTGTTCGAGCAGGGGCGGGCGAGCAGTACTTC.

The J gene is TRBJ1-2, the V gene TRBV10-2, with a weak D call TRBD1 (5 bases). Per germline, CDR1 WSHSY and CDR2 SAAADI. CDR3 length: 16 residues. The ends were cut back, 7 bases at V and 4 bases at J, with 22 bases in the middle. The DNA for the CDR3 is TGCGCCAGCACGATGGTTGACAGCCGCGAGGTCTATGGCTACACCTTC. Protein: CASTMVDSREVYGYTF.

This rearrangement joins TRBV3-1 (or the pseudogene TRBV3-2) to TRBJ2-7, with TRBD1 matching over 7 bases. J gave up 5 bases and V 1 base, and 8 bases lay outside the gene matches. The germline CDR1 and CDR2 sequences are LGHDT and YNNKEL (reference sequence). The CDR3 is 15 amino acids. In DNA form, the CDR3 reads TGTGCCAGCAGCCAAGGAGGGGGCTTGGTTCACGAGCAGTACTTC. Its protein product is CASSQGGGLVHEQYF.

This chain uses TRBV7-2 with TRBJ2-2; 7 nucleotides align to TRBD1. CDR3 length: 16 amino acids. V lost 5 bases to trimming and J lost 4 bases; unmatched junction nucleotides: 10. In germline, CDR1 is SGHTA, CDR2 FQGNSA. The chain's CDR3 is CASSPRAGGSTGELFF. In DNA form, the CDR3 reads TGTGCCAGCAGCCCTAGGGCAGGGGGTAGCACCGGGGAGCTGTTTTTT.

The chain recombines TRBV11-3 with TRBJ1-1; TRBD1 aligns across 7 bases. The J segment lost 1 base and the V segment lost 5 bases, leaving 7 bases of the junction unmatched. The V gene's germline CDR1 is SGHNT and CDR2 YENEEA. The CDR3 is 15 amino acids. CDR3 in amino acids: CASSIGQAGNTEAFF. The CDR3 DNA reads TGTGCCAGCAGCATCGGACAGGCGGGGAACACTGAAGCTTTCTTT.

J is TRBJ1-2 and V is TRBV15; D perhaps matches TRBD1 (5 bases). This CDR3 comprises 12 residues. Germline loops: CDR1 LNHNV, CDR2 YYDKDF (reference sequence). Trimming cost V 1 base and J 8 bases, with 8 bases left between them. CDR3 residues: CATSRASGGYTF. CDR3 coding DNA: TGTGCCACCAGCAGAGCGTCAGGGGGCTACACCTTC.

This chain uses TRBV20-1 with TRBJ1-2; 7 nucleotides line up with TRBD1. CDR3 length: 18 residues. Germline CDR1 DFQATT, CDR2 SNEGSKA (reference sequence). Unmatched junction bases numbered 21, after V lost 4 bases and J lost 4 bases. The DNA of the CDR3 is TGCAGTGCTATTGACCACCCCGATCGACAGGGAGAACTCTATGGCTACACCTTC. Its translation: CSAIDHPDRQGELYGYTF.

The chain joins TRBV4-3 to TRBJ2-1, with a tentative D call TRBD2 (6 bases). The CDR3 runs 17 residues. In germline, CDR1 is LGHNA, CDR2 YSLEER. V dropped 0 bases and J dropped 2 bases, with 14 bases sitting between them. In nucleotides, the CDR3 is TGCGCCAGCAGCCAAGAGACGGCGGGACTCGCCTACAATGAGCAGTTCTTC. Protein: CASSQETAGLAYNEQFF.

The rearrangement links TRBV5-1 to TRBJ2-7; TRBD1 aligns across 7 bases. The junction had 12 bases not matched to a gene; V was cut back by 6 bases and J by 3 bases. Germline V lookup: CDR1 SGHRS, CDR2 YFSETQ. The CDR3 runs 15 residues. CDR3 loop: CASTLGGWDSYEQYF. The CDR3, as DNA: TGCGCCAGCACCCTTGGGGGTTGGGACAGCTACGAGCAGTACTTC.

V and J are TRBV5-1 and TRBJ2-7; the match to TRBD2 covers 7 bases. CDR3 length equals 14 residues. The V gene end was trimmed by 0 bases and the J gene end by 5 bases; junction bases not matched to a gene: 5. CDR1 is SGHRS, CDR2 YFSETQ, per germline. The CDR3 sequence: CASSLGRLADEQYF. CDR3 nucleotide sequence: TGCGCCAGCAGCTTGGGTCGGCTAGCGGACGAGCAGTACTTC.

The CDR3 DNA reads as TGTGCCAGCAGTCGTGGGACTACCATTCAGTACTTC. As protein: CASSRGTTIQYF. The J gene is TRBJ2-4, the V gene TRBV12-3 or TRBV12-4; TRBD2 aligns across 7 bases. CDR3 length equals 12 residues. V shed 5 bases and J 9 bases; nucleotides not matched to a gene: 4.